The 15 T cell receptor beta chains presented below share a single source sample, sequenced in a study of shared clonotypes between healthy human individuals. The repertoire was sequenced with immunoSEQ multiplex PCR; TCRdb's copy has only in-frame clones and lacks some. The table lists some 2.4 million clones, approximately 93% of them singletons. The sequencing input was naive CD4+ T cells from PBMCs. Regarding subset: CD45RA+ positively selected. These receptors were taken from a man aged 18 to 35 in good health. Some clones in this sample may be carry-over from other donors' samples.

This rearrangement joins TRBV5-1 to TRBJ2-7; tentatively, D is TRBD2 (6 bases). Germline V lookup: CDR1 SGHRS, CDR2 YFSETQ. This CDR3 spans 14 amino acids. V gave up 4 bases and J gave up 6 bases, with 17 bases separating them. The CDR3 spells CASSPTRYGPEQYF. As DNA, the CDR3 is TGCGCCAGCAGCCCGACTAGATATGGGCCCGAGCAGTACTTC.

The V and J genes are TRBV5-1 and TRBJ2-5; weak D call: TRBD2 (5 bases). Germline CDR1 reads SGHRS; CDR2 reads YFSETQ. V lost 0 bases to trimming and J lost 2 bases, with 11 bases between them. The length of the CDR3 is 15 residues. The CDR3 sequence: CASSLGRDPQETQYF. The CDR3 DNA reads TGCGCCAGCAGCTTGGGCCGGGATCCACAAGAGACCCAGTACTTC.

This rearrangement joins TRBV10-3 to TRBJ2-5; D is undetermined. The V end was cut by 0 bases, the J end by 1 base, with 6 bases between. The CDR3 is 14 amino acids. Germline CDR1 and CDR2: ENHRY and SYGVKD. DNA of the CDR3: TGTGCCATCAGTGAGTCAACGGTCCAAGAGACCCAGTACTTC. It codes for CAISESTVQETQYF.

V usage is TRBV4-3 and J usage is TRBJ2-3; 9 bases align to TRBD2. The CDR3 extends over 16 amino acids. V was pared by 3 bases and J by 4 bases, with 8 bases of the junction left unmatched. Per germline, CDR1 LGHNA and CDR2 YSLEER. CDR3 bases: TGCGCCAGCAGCCAGGAGGGTGCGGGAGGGGCAGATACGCAGTATTTT. Translation gives CASSQEGAGGADTQYF.

This chain connects TRBV18 to TRBJ2-1; 7 nucleotides line up with TRBD2. Germline V gene data show CDR1 as KGHSH and CDR2 as LQKENI. The J segment lost 0 bases and the V segment lost 5 bases, leaving 7 bases of the junction unmatched. The CDR3 is made up of 16 amino acids. The CDR3 sequence: CASSTLLAVSYNEQFF. The CDR3 DNA is TGTGCCAGCTCAACGCTTCTAGCGGTCTCCTACAATGAGCAGTTCTTC.

The CDR3 here is CASSFTYSNTGELFF. CDR3 coding DNA: TGTGCCAGCAGCTTTACTTACTCGAACACCGGGGAGCTGTTTTTT. The chain employs TRBV7-9 and TRBJ2-2; D gene uncertain. The CDR3 runs 15 residues. Trimming shortened V by 3 bases and J by 0 bases, and 8 bases separated the two germline ends. Germline V gene sequence: CDR1 SEHNR, CDR2 FQNEAQ (reference sequence). Filled out from reference TRBV7-9 and TRBJ2-2, the complete variable domain reads DTGVSQNPRHKITKRGQNVTFRCDPISEHNRLYWYRQTLGQGPEFLTYFQNEAQLEKSRLLSDRFSAERPKGSFSTLEIQRTEQGDSAMYLCASSFTYSNTGELFFGEGSRLTVL.

This rearrangement joins TRBV9 to TRBJ2-1; D may correspond to TRBD1 or TRBD2 (6 bases each). Germline V gives CDR1 SGDLS, CDR2 YYNGEE. Trimming left V 7 bases short and J 3 bases short, with 14 bases between. The CDR3 is 14 amino acids. The CDR3 DNA follows: TGTGCCAGCGGTGGCGGGACAAACTACAATGAGCAGTTCTTC. Translating it yields CASGGGTNYNEQFF. Filled out from reference TRBV9 and TRBJ2-1, the complete variable domain reads DSGVTQTPKHLITATGQRVTLRCSPRSGDLSVYWYQQSLDQGLQFLIQYYNGEERAKGNILERFSAQQFPDLHSELNLSSLELGDSALYFCASGGGTNYNEQFFGPGTRLTVL.

The J gene is TRBJ2-1, the V gene TRBV10-1; 8 nucleotides agree with TRBD2. The CDR3 is 14 residues long. Germline CDR1 reads WNHNN; CDR2 reads SYGVQD (reference sequence). V lost 6 bases and J lost 5; bases outside the gene matches: 6. CDR3 in amino acids: CASRGLAGDNEQFF. CDR3 bases: TGCGCCAGCAGAGGCCTAGCGGGTGACAATGAGCAGTTCTTC.

The rearrangement joins TRBV19 to TRBJ2-5; 7 bases line up with TRBD1. The V segment lost 3 bases and the J segment 4 bases; nucleotides outside the gene matches: 11. From germline, CDR1 is LNHDA and CDR2 SQIVND (reference sequence). This CDR3 comprises 16 residues. As DNA, the CDR3 is TGTGCCAGTAGTATTATCTTAGGGGGCTCGGGAGAGACCCAGTACTTC. Translating it yields CASSIILGGSGETQYF.

V gene TRBV27 combines with J gene TRBJ2-7; D remains unclear. Per germline, CDR1 MNHEY and CDR2 SMNVEV (reference sequence). Trimming stripped 3 bases from V and 11 bases from J, with 23 bases between. The CDR3 is made up of 15 amino acids. The CDR3 coding sequence is TGTGCCAGCAGTTTGTTACCCTGTACAGCCCTACTCGAGTACTTC. It encodes CASSLLPCTALLEYF.

The chain carries TRBV28 and TRBJ2-1; the match to TRBD1 covers 7 bases. V shed 3 bases, J shed 5 bases, and the junction held 10 bases outside the gene matches. CDR1 MDHEN and CDR2 SYDVKM come from the germline V gene. CDR3 size: 16 residues. CDR3 sequence: CASSLGWDRPNNEQFF. DNA for the CDR3: TGTGCCAGCAGTTTGGGTTGGGACAGACCGAACAATGAGCAGTTCTTC.

This rearrangement joins TRBV7-3 to TRBJ2-1; D perhaps matches TRBD2 (6 bases). This CDR3 region has 15 residues. The germline V and J ends were trimmed by 2 bases and 5 bases, with 13 bases remaining between them. Germline lookup yields CDR1 SGHTA and CDR2 FQGTGA. CDR3 coding DNA: TGTGCCAGCAGCTTATGGGTCGGAGGGAACAATGAGCAGTTCTTC. Translation gives CASSLWVGGNNEQFF. The full variable domain, rest sourced from reference TRBV7-3 and TRBJ2-1, is GAGVSQTPSNKVTEKGKYVELRCDPISGHTALYWYRQSLGQGPEFLIYFQGTGAADDSGLPNDRFFAVRPEGSVSTLKIQRTERGDSAVYLCASSLWVGGNNEQFFGPGTRLTVL.

Written as DNA, the CDR3 is TGCGCCAGCAGTGACGGATACACCGGGGAGCTGTTTTTT. As protein: CASSDGYTGELFF. This chain links TRBV10-1 with TRBJ2-2; no firm D call. The germline V gene encodes CDR1 WNHNN and CDR2 SYGVQD (reference sequence). The CDR3 runs to 13 residues. The ends were cut back, 3 bases at V and 3 bases at J, with 5 bases in the middle.

J is TRBJ1-2 and V is TRBV5-1, with 7 bases matching TRBD1. Trimming removed 0 bases from V and 7 bases from J; junction bases left unmatched: 0. CDR1 is SGHRS, CDR2 YFSETQ, per germline. This CDR3 contains 12 residues. CDR3 region: CASSLEGAGYTF. As DNA, the CDR3 is TGCGCCAGCAGCTTGGAGGGGGCTGGCTACACCTTC.

The chain recombines TRBV7-3 with TRBJ2-5; 13 bases map to TRBD2. Germline lookup yields CDR1 SGHTA and CDR2 FQGTGA. This CDR3 region has 14 residues. V lost 5 bases and J lost 4; bases outside the gene matches: 1. CDR3 in DNA: TGTGCCAGCAGCCGGACTAGCGGGAGAGAGACCCAGTACTTC. Protein: CASSRTSGRETQYF.